This record covers a single T cell receptor (beta chain). Its antigen is still unknown. This sample is drawn from a study of shared clonotypes between healthy human individuals. CD45RO-negative cells were positively selected for CCR7, leaving out terminally differentiated effector memory CD45RA+ cells. Study results and caveats: A handful of donors showed sharing of approximately 5% of naive CD4 clonotypes. Among non-shared clonotypes, generation probabilities were lower than among those shared by all four donors. Sequencing depth was expected to affect clonotype sharing among donors.

Profiled with immunoSEQ multiplex PCR; TCRdb holds only in-frame clones, not every one. This table has hundreds of thousands of clones, 95% to 97% appearing once. Germline CDR1 is MNHEY and CDR2 is SMNVEV (reference sequence). The CDR3 is made up of 15 amino acids. The V end lost 0 bases, the J end lost 0 bases, and 9 bases lay between the germline ends. The clonotype comes from a man aged 30-40 years in good health. The sequenced material came from naive CD8+ T cells sorted from blood. The chain couples TRBV27 to TRBJ2-7; no firm D call. CDR3 bases: TGTGCCAGCAGTTTATCGGCTGAAGACTCCTACGAGCAGTACTTC. This codes for CASSLSAEDSYEQYF.